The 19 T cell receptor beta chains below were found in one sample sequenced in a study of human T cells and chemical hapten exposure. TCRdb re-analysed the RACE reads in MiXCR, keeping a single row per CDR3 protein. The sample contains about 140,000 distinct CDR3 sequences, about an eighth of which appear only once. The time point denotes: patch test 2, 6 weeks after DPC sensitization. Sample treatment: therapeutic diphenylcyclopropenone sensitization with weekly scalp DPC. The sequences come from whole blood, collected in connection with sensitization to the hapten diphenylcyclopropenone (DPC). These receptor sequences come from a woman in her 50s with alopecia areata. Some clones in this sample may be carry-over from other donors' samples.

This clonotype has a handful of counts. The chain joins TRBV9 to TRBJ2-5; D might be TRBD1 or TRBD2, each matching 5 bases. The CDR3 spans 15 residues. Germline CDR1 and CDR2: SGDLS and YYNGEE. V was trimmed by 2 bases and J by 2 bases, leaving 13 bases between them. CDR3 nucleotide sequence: TGTGCCAGCAGCGTGGGGGATCCCGATCAAGAGACCCAGTACTTC. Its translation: CASSVGDPDQETQYF.

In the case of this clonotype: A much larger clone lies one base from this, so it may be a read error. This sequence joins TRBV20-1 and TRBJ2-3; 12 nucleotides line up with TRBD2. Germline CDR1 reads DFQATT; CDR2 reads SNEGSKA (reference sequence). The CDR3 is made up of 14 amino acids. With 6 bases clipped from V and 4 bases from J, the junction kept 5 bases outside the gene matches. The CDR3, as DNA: TGCAGTGCGACTAGCGGGGGATTCGCAGATACGCAGTATTTT. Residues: CSATSGGFADTQYF.

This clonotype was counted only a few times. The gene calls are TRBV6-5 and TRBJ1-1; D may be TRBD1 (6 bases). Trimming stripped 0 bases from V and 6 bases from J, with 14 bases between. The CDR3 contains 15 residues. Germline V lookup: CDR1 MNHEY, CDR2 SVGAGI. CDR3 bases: TGTGCCAGCAGTTACTCAGGGAGGGGGGAACCTGAAGCTTTCTTT. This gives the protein CASSYSGRGEPEAFF.

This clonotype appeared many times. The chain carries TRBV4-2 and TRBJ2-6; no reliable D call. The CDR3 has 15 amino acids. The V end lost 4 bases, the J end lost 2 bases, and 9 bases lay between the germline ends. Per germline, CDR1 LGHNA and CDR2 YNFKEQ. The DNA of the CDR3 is TGTGCCAGCAGCCCACCCCCTGCTGGGGCCAACGTCCTGACTTTC. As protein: CASSPPPAGANVLTF.

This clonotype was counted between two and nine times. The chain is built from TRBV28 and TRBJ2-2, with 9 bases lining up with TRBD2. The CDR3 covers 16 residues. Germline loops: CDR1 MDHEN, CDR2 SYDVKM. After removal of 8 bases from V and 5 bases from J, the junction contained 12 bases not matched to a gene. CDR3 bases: TGTGCCAGCGCCATTGAAGGCGGGAGGGGGACCGGGGAGCTGTTTTTT. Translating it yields CASAIEGGRGTGELFF. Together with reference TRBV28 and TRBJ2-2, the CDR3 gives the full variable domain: DVKVTQSSRYLVKRTGEKVFLECVQDMDHENMFWYRQDPGLGLRLIYFSYDVKMKEKGDIPEGYSVSREKKERFSLILESASTNQTSMYLCASAIEGGRGTGELFFGEGSRLTVL.

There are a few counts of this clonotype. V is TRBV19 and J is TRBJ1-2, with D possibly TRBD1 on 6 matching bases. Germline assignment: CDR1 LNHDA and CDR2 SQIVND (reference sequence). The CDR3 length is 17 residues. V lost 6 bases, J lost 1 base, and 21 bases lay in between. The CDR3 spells CASSPAIDRRINYGYTF. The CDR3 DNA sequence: TGTGCCAGTAGCCCGGCTATTGACAGGCGGATTAACTATGGCTACACCTTC.

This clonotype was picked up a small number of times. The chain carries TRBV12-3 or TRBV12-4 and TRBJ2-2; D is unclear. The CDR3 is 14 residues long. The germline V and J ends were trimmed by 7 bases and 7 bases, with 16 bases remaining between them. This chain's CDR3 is CASTPIGWSGELFF. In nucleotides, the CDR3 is TGTGCCAGCACTCCGATAGGGTGGAGCGGGGAGCTGTTTTTT.

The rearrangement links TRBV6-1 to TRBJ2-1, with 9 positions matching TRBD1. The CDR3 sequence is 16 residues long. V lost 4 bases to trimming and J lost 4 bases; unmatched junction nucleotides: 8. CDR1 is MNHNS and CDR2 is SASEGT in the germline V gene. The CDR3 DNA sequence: TGTGCCAGCAGTGCCGCCGGGACAGGGTTTTACAATGAGCAGTTCTTC. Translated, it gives CASSAAGTGFYNEQFF.

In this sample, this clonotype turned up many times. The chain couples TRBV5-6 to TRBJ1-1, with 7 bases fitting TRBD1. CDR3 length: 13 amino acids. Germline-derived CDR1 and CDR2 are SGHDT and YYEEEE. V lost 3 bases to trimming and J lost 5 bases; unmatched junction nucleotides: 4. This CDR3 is CASSSRGGTEAFF. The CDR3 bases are TGTGCCAGCAGCTCCAGGGGGGGAACTGAAGCTTTCTTT.

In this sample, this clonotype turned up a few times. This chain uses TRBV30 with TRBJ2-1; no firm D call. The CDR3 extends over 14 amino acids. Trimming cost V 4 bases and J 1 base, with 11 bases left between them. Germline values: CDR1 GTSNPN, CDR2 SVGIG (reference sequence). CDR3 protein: CAWTWRASYNEQFF. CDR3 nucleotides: TGTGCCTGGACGTGGAGAGCGTCCTACAATGAGCAGTTCTTC.

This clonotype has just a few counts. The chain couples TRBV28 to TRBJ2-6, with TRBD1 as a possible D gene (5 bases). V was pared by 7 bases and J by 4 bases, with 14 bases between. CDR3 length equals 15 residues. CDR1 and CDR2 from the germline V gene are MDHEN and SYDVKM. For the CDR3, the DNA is TGTGCCAGCACCCCTAGGGGAACAGGGGCCAACGTCCTGACTTTC. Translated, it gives CASTPRGTGANVLTF.

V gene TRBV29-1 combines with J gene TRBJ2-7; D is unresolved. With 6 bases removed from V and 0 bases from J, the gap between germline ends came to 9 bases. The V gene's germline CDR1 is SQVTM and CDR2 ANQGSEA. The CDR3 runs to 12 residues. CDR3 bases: TGCAGCGTGGTACAGAGCTCCTACGAGCAGTACTTC. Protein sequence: CSVVQSSYEQYF.

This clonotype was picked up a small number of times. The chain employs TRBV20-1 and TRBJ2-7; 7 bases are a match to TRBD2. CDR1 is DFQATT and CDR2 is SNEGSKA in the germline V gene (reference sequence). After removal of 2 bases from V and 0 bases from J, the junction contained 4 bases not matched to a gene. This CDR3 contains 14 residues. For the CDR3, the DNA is TGCAGTGCTAGAACTAGCGTAAGCTCCTACGAGCAGTACTTC. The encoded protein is CSARTSVSSYEQYF.

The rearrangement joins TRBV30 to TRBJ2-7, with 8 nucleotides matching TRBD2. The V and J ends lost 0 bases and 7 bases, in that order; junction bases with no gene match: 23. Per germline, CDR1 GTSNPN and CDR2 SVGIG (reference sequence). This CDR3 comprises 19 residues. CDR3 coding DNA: TGTGCCTGGAGTGTCCCCAGGGCTAGCGGGTGGACCGCGGAAGAGGAGCAGTACTTC. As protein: CAWSVPRASGWTAEEEQYF.

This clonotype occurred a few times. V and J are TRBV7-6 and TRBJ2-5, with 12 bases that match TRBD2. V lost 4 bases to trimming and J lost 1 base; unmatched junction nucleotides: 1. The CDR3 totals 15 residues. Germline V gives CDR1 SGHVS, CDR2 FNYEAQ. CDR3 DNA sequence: TGTGCCAGCAGCTCTAGCGGGAGGGCCCAAGAGACCCAGTACTTC. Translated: CASSSSGRAQETQYF.

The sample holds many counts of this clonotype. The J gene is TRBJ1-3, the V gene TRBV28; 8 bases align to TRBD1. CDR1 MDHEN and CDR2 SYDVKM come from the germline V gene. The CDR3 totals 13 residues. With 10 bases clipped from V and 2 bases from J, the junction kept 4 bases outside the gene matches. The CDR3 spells CATPDRAGNTIYF. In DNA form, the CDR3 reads TGTGCCACCCCGGACAGGGCTGGAAACACCATATATTTT.

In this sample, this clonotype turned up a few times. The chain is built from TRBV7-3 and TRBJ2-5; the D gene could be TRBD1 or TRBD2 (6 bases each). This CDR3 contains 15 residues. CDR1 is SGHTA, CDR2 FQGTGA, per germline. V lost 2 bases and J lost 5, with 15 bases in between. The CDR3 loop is CASSLLGGAAETQYF. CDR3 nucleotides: TGTGCCAGCAGCTTACTCGGGGGCGCGGCGGAGACCCAGTACTTC.

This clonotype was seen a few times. The CDR3 bases are TGTGCCAGCAGCTCCTACATGGGTCCCTCTGGAAACACCATATATTTT. Encoded protein: CASSSYMGPSGNTIYF. The V gene is TRBV11-2, the J gene TRBJ1-3, with unresolved D. The CDR3 length is 16 residues. Germline V gene lookup returns CDR1 SGHAT and CDR2 FQNNGV. The germline V and J ends were trimmed by 4 bases and 0 bases, with 13 bases remaining between them.

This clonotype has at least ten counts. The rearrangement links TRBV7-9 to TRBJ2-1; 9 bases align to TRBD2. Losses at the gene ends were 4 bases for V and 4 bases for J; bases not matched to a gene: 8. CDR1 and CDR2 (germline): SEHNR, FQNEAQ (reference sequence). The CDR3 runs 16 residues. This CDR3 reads CASSSYRGRGYNEQFF. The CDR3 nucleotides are TGTGCCAGCAGCTCTTATCGCGGGAGGGGGTACAATGAGCAGTTCTTC.